Given below is one T cell receptor (beta chain) in context. This sample is part of a study of blood T cell repertoires in COVID-19. Study-level background: Sites in the United States, Italy and Spain provided acute and convalescent COVID-19 samples. PBMCs, B-cell-depleted T cells, or T cells provided the cDNA or gDNA that made up the material.

In Seattle, patients joined the study during active infection and were tracked longitudinally. Sequenced by immunoSEQ multiplex PCR; TCRdb stores in-frame clones only, minus some. The repertoire consists of some 220,000 clones, with 80% to 85% occurring once and the leading ten covering less than 6%. CDR1 is MNHNY and CDR2 is SVGAGI in the germline V gene (reference sequence). The CDR3 is 17 amino acids. V was clipped by 5 bases and J by 0 bases, with 17 bases between them. The origin of this receptor is a woman aged 70-85 years with COVID-19, enrolled during active disease. The specimen sequenced was peripheral blood. The chain has TRBV6-6 and TRBJ1-5, with no clear D. CDR3 nucleotides: TGTGCCAGCAGTCGATCGCGGGCCGGGTATAGCAATCAGCCCCAGCATTTT. It translates to CASSRSRAGYSNQPQHF.